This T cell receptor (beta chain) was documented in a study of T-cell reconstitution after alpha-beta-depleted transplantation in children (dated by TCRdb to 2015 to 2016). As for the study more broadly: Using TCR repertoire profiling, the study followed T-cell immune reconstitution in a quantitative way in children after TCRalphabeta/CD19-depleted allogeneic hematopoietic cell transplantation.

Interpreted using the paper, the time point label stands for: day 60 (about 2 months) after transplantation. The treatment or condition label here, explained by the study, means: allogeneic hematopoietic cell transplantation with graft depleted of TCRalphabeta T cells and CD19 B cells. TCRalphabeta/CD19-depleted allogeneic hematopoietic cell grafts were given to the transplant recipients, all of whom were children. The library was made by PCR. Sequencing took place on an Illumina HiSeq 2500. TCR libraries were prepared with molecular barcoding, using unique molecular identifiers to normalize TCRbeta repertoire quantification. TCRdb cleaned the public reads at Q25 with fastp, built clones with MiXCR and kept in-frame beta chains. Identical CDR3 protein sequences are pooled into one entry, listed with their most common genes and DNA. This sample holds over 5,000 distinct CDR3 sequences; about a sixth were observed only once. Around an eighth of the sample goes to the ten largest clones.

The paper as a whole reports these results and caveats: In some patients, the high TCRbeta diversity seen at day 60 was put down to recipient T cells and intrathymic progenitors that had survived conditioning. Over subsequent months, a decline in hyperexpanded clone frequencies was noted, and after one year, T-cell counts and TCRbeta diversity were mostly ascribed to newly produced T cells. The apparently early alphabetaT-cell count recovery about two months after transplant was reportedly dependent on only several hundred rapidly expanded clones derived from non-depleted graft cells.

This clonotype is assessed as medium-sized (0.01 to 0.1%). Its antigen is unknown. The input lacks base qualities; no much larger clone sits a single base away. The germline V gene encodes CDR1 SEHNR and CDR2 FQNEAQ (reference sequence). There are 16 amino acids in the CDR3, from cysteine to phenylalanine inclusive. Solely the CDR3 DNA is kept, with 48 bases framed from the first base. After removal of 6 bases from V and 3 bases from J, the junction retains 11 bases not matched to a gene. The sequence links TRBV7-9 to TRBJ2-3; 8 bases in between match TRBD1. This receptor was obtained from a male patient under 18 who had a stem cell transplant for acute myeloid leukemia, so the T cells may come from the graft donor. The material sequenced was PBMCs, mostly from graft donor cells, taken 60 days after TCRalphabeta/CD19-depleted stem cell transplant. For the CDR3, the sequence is CASSITAGGWTDTQYF. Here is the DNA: TGTGCCAGCAGTATCACCGCAGGGGGCTGGACAGATACGCAGTATTTT.